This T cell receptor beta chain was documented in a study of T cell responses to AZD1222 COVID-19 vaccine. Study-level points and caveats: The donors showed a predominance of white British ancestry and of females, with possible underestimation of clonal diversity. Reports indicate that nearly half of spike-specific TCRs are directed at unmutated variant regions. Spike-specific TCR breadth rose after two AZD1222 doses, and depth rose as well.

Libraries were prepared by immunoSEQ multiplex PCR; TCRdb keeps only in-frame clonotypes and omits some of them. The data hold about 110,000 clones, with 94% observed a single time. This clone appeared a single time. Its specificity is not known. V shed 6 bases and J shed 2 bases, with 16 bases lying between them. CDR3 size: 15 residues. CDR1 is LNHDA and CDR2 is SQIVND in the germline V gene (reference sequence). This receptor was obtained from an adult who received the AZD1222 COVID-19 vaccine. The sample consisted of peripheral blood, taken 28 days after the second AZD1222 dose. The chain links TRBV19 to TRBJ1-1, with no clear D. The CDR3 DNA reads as TGTGCCAGTAGCCACTCGCGAGGGCGAAACACTGAAGCTTTCTTT. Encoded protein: CASSHSRGRNTEAFF.